This TCR beta chain originates from a study of graft-versus-host responses after intestinal transplantation (dated by TCRdb to 2020 to 2022). Some background on the complete study: Recipients received multivisceral, liver-intestinal, or isolated intestinal transplants. Graft-versus-host and host-versus-graft alloreactive T cell clones were tracked in the graft, circulation and bone marrow after intestinal transplantation using bulk TCR-beta CDR3 sequencing. A peak of at least 4% donor T cells among recipient peripheral blood mononuclear cells was the definition used for donor T cell macrochimerism. Every recipient was given anti-thymocyte globulin induction, followed by around three years of maintenance tacrolimus and steroids. Of the 20 to 30 intestinal transplant recipients enrolled in the cohort, one of whom was a retransplant, a few patients without pretransplant specimens were excluded. Alloreactive clones were identified by sequencing pre-transplant mixed lymphocyte reaction products and comparing them with unstimulated pre-transplant donor and recipient T cells. Samples from a few later patients were sequenced in-house on an Illumina MiSeq with MiXCR processing rather than by the commercial service. The paper's findings and limits, for the study overall: GvH clones were detected in recipient bone marrow, and some appeared earlier in ileal mucosa or blood, consistent with an intestinal mucosal origin. Patients with donor T cell macrochimerism had high GvH to HvG T cell clonal ratios in their allografts. The conclusions were limited by the relatively low number and heterogeneity of the intestinal transplant patients. Peak levels of circulating GvH clones were associated with declines in HvG clones early after transplant.

Blood samples were collected up to 4 times in the first month after transplant and then at least monthly when available. This clone was detected once. The specificity of this receptor is unknown. No quality values exist for individual bases; no much larger clone is one base distant. Trimming takes 6 bases from V and 1 base from J, and the germline ends sit 13 bases apart. From cysteine to phenylalanine, the CDR3 is 14 amino acids long. Only CDR3 DNA is held: 42 bases, read in frame from base 1. Per the germline V gene (reference sequence), MNHNY is the CDR1 and SVGAGI is the CDR2. To prepare the library, the immunoSEQ multiplex PCR assay was applied. For most patients, high-throughput TCR-beta CDR3 sequencing of genomic DNA was performed by Adaptive Biotechnologies. As for the original processing: TCR sequencing data were retrieved from Adaptive's ImmunoSEQ software for 15 to 20 patients, whereas three other patients were processed with MiXCR and VDJtools. Because the origin of CDR3 nucleotide sequences shared between donor and recipient could not be assigned, those sequences were removed. To be classed as alloreactive, a clone needed at least 2-fold expansion over unstimulated cells and a minimum CFSE-low frequency of 0.002% (template counts) or 0.001% (read counts). A clone was considered mappable if detected in the sequenced pre-transplant spleen, lymph node, or MLR CFSE-low populations of the donor or recipient. Cumulative frequency of alloreactive clones was calculated as a percentage of all sequences weighted by copy number. TCRdb stores this immuneACCESS table with in-frame sequences only. Part of the clones is absent; in the studies checked, under half of the shortfall reflects unresolved V genes, and no reason is known for the rest. Clonal size and the V and J genes are those of that table, whereas D and trimming came from the DNA. The sample yields over 75,000 clones; 86% were counted once. The ten largest clones take up over 1.3% of the sample.

The chain is assembled from TRBV6-6 and TRBJ2-7; perhaps TRBD2 is the D gene, with 6 bases matching. The starting material was PBMCs, obtained 255 days after intestinal transplant. The sequence came from a human patient who received an intestinal transplant, so some T cells may come from the graft donor. This receptor has the CDR3 CASSQAGRSYEQYF. The base sequence is TGTGCCAGCAGCCAAGCGGGTCGGTCCTACGAGCAGTACTTC.